The sequence of this T cell receptor (beta chain) was determined in a study of T cells after yellow fever vaccination. Each CDR3 protein gets one entry after TCRdb re-called the 5' RACE reads with MiXCR. The sample has approximately 510,000 distinct CDR3 sequences, around a fifth seen once. With 3 bases clipped from V and 8 bases from J, the junction kept 6 bases outside the gene matches. The CDR3 runs 15 residues. Germline V lookup: CDR1 SGHNT, CDR2 YYREEE (reference sequence). The sequence was obtained from a young man who received the YFV17D yellow fever vaccine. The sequences come from PBMCs, collected roughly 20 days after the first yellow fever vaccination. The gene calls are TRBV5-4 and TRBJ2-1; 12 bases line up with TRBD2. The CDR3 reads CASSSLTSGGDEQFF. The CDR3 DNA reads TGTGCCAGCAGCTCTCTGACTAGCGGGGGCGATGAGCAGTTCTTC.